This T cell receptor beta chain was retrieved from a study of blood T cell repertoires in COVID-19. In the study overall: Specimens from acute and convalescent COVID-19 originated in the United States, Italy and Spain.

The CDR3 extends over 15 amino acids. V was clipped by 2 bases and J by 5 bases; unmatched bases: 6. Germline V gene data show CDR1 as MGHDK and CDR2 as SYGVNS. Enrollees, roughly 18 to 89 years old, lived in around 23 US areas. Original data processing: Nucleated cell counts were estimated from reference gene primer amplification. Method: immunoSEQ multiplex PCR; TCRdb's copy keeps in-frame clones and lacks some. Clone size and V and J calls were adopted from that table, with D and trimming inferred from the DNA. The data contain 150,000 to 250,000 clones, 82% of them singletons. The clonotype was recovered from a man aged 35-49 years who had recovered from COVID-19. V gene TRBV25-1 combines with J gene TRBJ2-5; the match to TRBD2 covers 9 bases. Sequenced input: PBMCs or T cells enriched from blood (not recorded which). The CDR3 region is CASSESGAGGETQYF. The CDR3 nucleotides are TGTGCCAGCAGTGAAAGCGGCGCGGGAGGGGAGACCCAGTACTTC.